These 21 T cell receptor beta chains originate from one sample sequenced in a study of identical twins. From the 5' RACE reads, TCRdb called clonotypes with MiXCR, one entry per CDR3 protein. The data show just over 450,000 distinct CDR3 sequences, 12% to 15% seen once. The sample was also reused in another study, on yellow fever vaccine responses in identical twins.

Material: CD4+ T cells sorted from blood. Receptors were obtained from a woman younger than 30 in good health.

This chain links TRBV5-6 with TRBJ2-2; TRBD1 matches 7 bases. Germline V lookup: CDR1 SGHDT, CDR2 YYEEEE. The CDR3 extends over 16 amino acids. The junction had 12 bases not matched to a gene; V was cut back by 4 bases and J by 6 bases. CDR3 bases: TGTGCCAGCAGCCTACGACAGGGACCTCCGCCCGGGGAGCTGTTTTTT. This gives the protein CASSLRQGPPPGELFF.

This clonotype appeared a single time. This chain connects TRBV10-3 to TRBJ1-6, with TRBD1 matching 7 bases. The ends lost 7 bases at V and 7 bases at J; junction bases unmatched: 7. The CDR3 consists of 14 residues. CDR1 is ENHRY, CDR2 SYGVKD, per germline. The CDR3 region is CAINPGQANSPLHF. CDR3 nucleotide sequence: TGTGCCATCAATCCCGGACAGGCGAATTCACCCCTCCACTTT.

This clonotype was seen a few times. V and J are TRBV25-1 and TRBJ2-5, with D perhaps being TRBD1 or TRBD2 (6 bases each). The CDR3 has 17 residues. V shed 4 bases and J shed 4 bases, with 22 bases lying between them. Per the germline V gene, CDR1 is MGHDK and CDR2 is SYGVNS. The CDR3 here is CASSGYGQRATGETQYF. For the CDR3, the DNA is TGTGCCAGCAGTGGATACGGACAGCGGGCCACGGGAGAGACCCAGTACTTC. Based on the CDR3 plus reference TRBV25-1 and TRBJ2-5, the full variable domain is EADIYQTPRYLVIGTGKKITLECSQTMGHDKMYWYQQDPGMELHLIHYSYGVNSTEKGDLSSESTVSRIRTEHFPLTLESARPSHTSQYLCASSGYGQRATGETQYFGPGTRLLVL.

This chain links TRBV29-1 with TRBJ2-1, with 9 bases aligning to TRBD2. The CDR3 runs 16 residues. The trim removed 2 bases at V and 1 base at J, leaving 6 bases unmatched. Germline CDR1 SQVTM, CDR2 ANQGSEA. The chain's CDR3 is CSVEMRLAGSYNEQFF. The CDR3, as DNA: TGCAGCGTTGAAATGCGGCTAGCGGGGTCCTACAATGAGCAGTTCTTC.

The rearrangement uses TRBV27 and TRBJ2-3; D perhaps matches TRBD1 (5 bases). Germline V lookup: CDR1 MNHEY, CDR2 SMNVEV (reference sequence). V shed 6 bases and J shed 1 base, with 14 bases lying between them. This CDR3 spans 15 amino acids. The CDR3 spells CASSTQGIGTDTQYF. The CDR3 nucleotides are TGTGCCAGCAGCACCCAGGGTATTGGCACAGATACGCAGTATTTT.

This clonotype was detected only a few times. The V call is TRBV20-1, the J call TRBJ1-1, with TRBD1 as a possible D gene (6 bases). V was clipped by 0 bases and J by 0 bases, with 11 bases between them. The CDR3 sequence is 15 residues long. Germline CDR1 DFQATT, CDR2 SNEGSKA (reference sequence). The CDR3 nucleotides read TGCAGTGCTAGAGATCCTGGGACACTGAACACTGAAGCTTTCTTT. This gives the protein CSARDPGTLNTEAFF.

The V gene is TRBV7-2, the J gene TRBJ2-5; D call uncertain. The germline gives CDR1 SGHTA, CDR2 FQGNSA. The CDR3 consists of 13 residues. The ends were cut back, 5 bases at V and 1 base at J, with 8 bases in the middle. The CDR3 reads CASSQRPQETQYF. Here the CDR3 DNA reads TGTGCCAGCAGCCAAAGGCCCCAAGAGACCCAGTACTTC.

The gene calls are TRBV29-1 and TRBJ1-2; tentative D call: TRBD1 (6 bases). V lost 6 bases, J lost 4 bases, and 12 bases lay in between. The CDR3 covers 12 residues. Germline V CDR1 and CDR2: SQVTM, ANQGSEA. The CDR3 here is CSVTGFGYGYTF. The CDR3 nucleotides read TGCAGCGTCACAGGGTTCGGCTATGGCTACACCTTC. The complete variable domain, with remaining parts taken from reference TRBV29-1 and TRBJ1-2, reads SAVISQKPSRDICQRGTSLTIQCQVDSQVTMMFWYRQQPGQSLTLIATANQGSEATYESGFVIDKFPISRPNLTFSTLTVSNMSPEDSSIYLCSVTGFGYGYTFGSGTRLTVV.

The chain employs TRBV6-1 and TRBJ2-1; 9 nucleotides match TRBD1. The J segment lost 8 bases and the V segment lost 4 bases, leaving 3 bases of the junction unmatched. The CDR3 consists of 13 residues. CDR1 and CDR2 (germline): MNHNS, SASEGT. For the CDR3, the DNA is TGTGCCAGCAGTGTTAGGACAGGGGATGAGCAGTTCTTC. Its protein is CASSVRTGDEQFF.

In this sample, this clonotype turned up a few times. V is TRBV3-1 and J is TRBJ2-1; D gene unclear. V lost 0 bases and J 0 bases, leaving 6 bases between the germline ends. The length of the CDR3 is 15 residues. Germline loops: CDR1 LGHDT, CDR2 YNNKEL (reference sequence). CDR3 bases: TGTGCCAGCAGCCAAGATACCCTCTCCTACAATGAGCAGTTCTTC. Translated: CASSQDTLSYNEQFF.

The rearrangement uses TRBV20-1 and TRBJ2-2, with D uncertain. V lost 1 base to trimming and J lost 7 bases, with 13 bases between them. The CDR3 is 14 amino acids. Looked up from germline, CDR1 is DFQATT and CDR2 is SNEGSKA (reference sequence). The CDR3 loop is CSARAPGPGGELFF. DNA of the CDR3: TGCAGTGCTAGAGCGCCAGGCCCGGGCGGGGAGCTGTTTTTT.

This clonotype came up a few times. DNA of the CDR3: TGTGCCAGCAGTTACCCGGGACAGGGTGACGAAAAACTGTTTTTT. Residues: CASSYPGQGDEKLFF. The chain couples TRBV6-5 to TRBJ1-4; 9 bases are shared with TRBD1. The CDR3 consists of 15 residues. V trimming: 2 bases; J trimming: 8 bases; junction bases outside the gene matches: 6. Germline CDR1 MNHEY, CDR2 SVGAGI.

The chain carries TRBV5-1 and TRBJ2-2; the match to TRBD2 covers 13 bases. The V gene end was trimmed by 3 bases and the J gene end by 4 bases; junction bases not matched to a gene: 3. CDR1 and CDR2 from the germline V gene are SGHRS and YFSETQ. This CDR3 region has 16 residues. The CDR3 reads CASSSGLAGTTGELFF. In nucleotides, the CDR3 is TGCGCCAGCAGCTCGGGACTAGCGGGAACCACCGGGGAGCTGTTTTTT.

CDR3 coding DNA: TGCGCCAGCAGCAAGGACAGGGGGTTCTCCTACAATGAGCAGTTCTTC. Translated, it gives CASSKDRGFSYNEQFF. The chain links TRBV5-1 to TRBJ2-1, with 10 bases fitting TRBD1. The CDR3 has 16 amino acids. Germline lookup yields CDR1 SGHRS and CDR2 YFSETQ. V dropped 4 bases and J dropped 0; count of bases not matched to a gene: 4.

This clonotype was observed a handful of times. The chain carries TRBV6-5 and TRBJ2-2; TRBD1 or TRBD2 may be the D gene (5 bases each). The germline V and J ends were trimmed by 2 bases and 4 bases, with 11 bases remaining between them. The germline V gene encodes CDR1 MNHEY and CDR2 SVGAGI. The length of the CDR3 is 15 residues. CDR3 coding DNA: TGTGCCAGCAGTTACACCGGGACCCTCACCGGGGAGCTGTTTTTT. Protein: CASSYTGTLTGELFF.

V is TRBV6-2 or TRBV6-3 and J is TRBJ2-1; D remains ambiguous. CDR1 MNHEY and CDR2 SVGEGT come from the germline V gene. The V end was cut by 0 bases, the J end by 1 base, with 13 bases between. CDR3 length: 17 amino acids. Here the CDR3 DNA reads TGTGCCAGCAGTTACTCTAGTTTCCCTTTGTCCTACAATGAGCAGTTCTTC. Protein product: CASSYSSFPLSYNEQFF.

The chain couples TRBV5-1 to TRBJ2-1; the match to TRBD1 covers 10 bases. CDR1 SGHRS and CDR2 YFSETQ come from the germline V gene. Trimming at V came to 4 bases and at J to 6 bases, leaving 7 bases not matched to a gene. The CDR3 is 15 residues long. CDR3 coding DNA: TGCGCCAGCAGCAGAGGGACAGGGGAAGGCAATGAGCAGTTCTTC. Encoded protein: CASSRGTGEGNEQFF.

This clonotype showed up just a few times. The chain has TRBV5-1 and TRBJ2-1; TRBD2 agrees at 8 bases. J gave up 2 bases and V 3 bases, and 7 bases lay outside the gene matches. Germline V gene lookup returns CDR1 SGHRS and CDR2 YFSETQ. The CDR3 is 16 residues long. CDR3 nucleotides: TGCGCCAGCAGCTCCCGAGCGGGAGCGGCCTACAATGAGCAGTTCTTC. It codes for CASSSRAGAAYNEQFF.

The rearrangement uses TRBV20-1 and TRBJ2-7; the D gene is possibly TRBD2 (5 bases). The V gene lost 3 bases and the J gene lost 4 bases, with 19 bases spanning the gap. The length of the CDR3 is 15 residues. Germline V lookup: CDR1 DFQATT, CDR2 SNEGSKA (reference sequence). The CDR3 DNA follows: TGCAGTGCTAGGGACGCGGGCCAAAAGCCTTACGAGCAGTACTTC. Translation: CSARDAGQKPYEQYF.

This clonotype was recorded a few times. This sequence joins TRBV3-1 and TRBJ2-1, with TRBD2 identical over 12 bases. J lost 1 base, V lost 7 bases, and 8 bases had no gene match. CDR1 is LGHDT, CDR2 YNNKEL, per germline (reference sequence). The CDR3 is made up of 17 amino acids. DNA for the CDR3: TGTGCCAGCACTACACGGACTAGCGGGGCTTCCTACAATGAGCAGTTCTTC. Translation gives CASTTRTSGASYNEQFF.

This CDR3 reads CSAQLGTNTEAFF. CDR3 DNA sequence: TGCAGCGCCCAACTAGGTACGAACACTGAAGCTTTCTTT. The chain couples TRBV29-1 to TRBJ1-1; the D is unclear. V lost 7 bases to trimming and J lost 1 base, with 13 bases between them. Germline V lookup: CDR1 SQVTM, CDR2 ANQGSEA. The CDR3 sequence is 13 residues long. The full variable domain, rest sourced from reference TRBV29-1 and TRBJ1-1, is SAVISQKPSRDICQRGTSLTIQCQVDSQVTMMFWYRQQPGQSLTLIATANQGSEATYESGFVIDKFPISRPNLTFSTLTVSNMSPEDSSIYLCSAQLGTNTEAFFGQGTRLTVV.